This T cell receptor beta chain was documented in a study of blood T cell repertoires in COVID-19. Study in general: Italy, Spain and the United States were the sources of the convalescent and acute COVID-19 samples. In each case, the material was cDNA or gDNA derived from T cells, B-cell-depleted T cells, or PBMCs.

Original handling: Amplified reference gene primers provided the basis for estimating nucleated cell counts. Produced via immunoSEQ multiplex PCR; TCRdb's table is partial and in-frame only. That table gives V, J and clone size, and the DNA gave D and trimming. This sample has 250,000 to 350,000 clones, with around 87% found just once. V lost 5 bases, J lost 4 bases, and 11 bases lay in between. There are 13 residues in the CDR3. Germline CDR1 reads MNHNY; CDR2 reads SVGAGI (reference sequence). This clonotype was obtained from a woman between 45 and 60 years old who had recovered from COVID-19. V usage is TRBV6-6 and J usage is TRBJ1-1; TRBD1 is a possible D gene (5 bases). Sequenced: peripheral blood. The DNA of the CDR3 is TGTGCCAGCAGTCCTACAGGCCCCACTGAAGCTTTCTTT. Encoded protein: CASSPTGPTEAFF.